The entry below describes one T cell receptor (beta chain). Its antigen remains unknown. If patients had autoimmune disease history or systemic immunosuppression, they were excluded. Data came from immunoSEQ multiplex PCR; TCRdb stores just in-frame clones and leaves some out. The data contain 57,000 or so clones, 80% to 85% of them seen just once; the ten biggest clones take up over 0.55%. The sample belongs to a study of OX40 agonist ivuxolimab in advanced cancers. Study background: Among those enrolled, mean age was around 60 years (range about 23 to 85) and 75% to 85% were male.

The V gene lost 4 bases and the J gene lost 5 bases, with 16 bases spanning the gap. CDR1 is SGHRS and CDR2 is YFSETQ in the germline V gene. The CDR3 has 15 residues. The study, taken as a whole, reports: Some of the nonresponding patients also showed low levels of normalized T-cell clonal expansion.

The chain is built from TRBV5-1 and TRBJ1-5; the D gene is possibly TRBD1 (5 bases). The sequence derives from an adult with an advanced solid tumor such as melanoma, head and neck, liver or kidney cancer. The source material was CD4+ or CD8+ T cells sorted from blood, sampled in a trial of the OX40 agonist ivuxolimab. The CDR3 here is CASSLRGGVDQPQHF. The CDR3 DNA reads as TGCGCCAGCAGCCTCCGGGGGGGAGTCGATCAGCCCCAGCATTTT.